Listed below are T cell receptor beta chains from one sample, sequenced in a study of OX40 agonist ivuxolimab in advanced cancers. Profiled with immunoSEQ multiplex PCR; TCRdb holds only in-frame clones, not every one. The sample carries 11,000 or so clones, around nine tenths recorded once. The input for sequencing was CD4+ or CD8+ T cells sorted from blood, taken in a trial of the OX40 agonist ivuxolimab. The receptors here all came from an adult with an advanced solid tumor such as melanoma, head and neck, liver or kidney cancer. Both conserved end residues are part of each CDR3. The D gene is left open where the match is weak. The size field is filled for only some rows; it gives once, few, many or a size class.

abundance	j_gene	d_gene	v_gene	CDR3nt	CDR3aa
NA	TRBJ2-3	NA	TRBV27	TGTGCCAGCAGTAGCACAGATACGCAGTATTTT	CASSSTDTQYF
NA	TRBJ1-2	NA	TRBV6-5	TGTGCCAGCAGTCGAGCCCAGGGGACCTATGGCTACACCTTC	CASSRAQGTYGYTF
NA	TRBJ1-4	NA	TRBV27	TGTGCCAGCAGTTTCAGGGGCACAGGGGAAAAACTGTTTTTT	CASSFRGTGEKLFF
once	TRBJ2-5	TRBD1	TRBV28	TGTGCCAGCGACTCCCCCGACAGGACAGGGGATAGAGAGACCCAGTACTTC	CASDSPDRTGDRETQYF
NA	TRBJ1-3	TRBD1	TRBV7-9	TGTGCCAGCAGCCGTACAGGGGGCTCATATGGAAACACCATATATTTT	CASSRTGGSYGNTIYF
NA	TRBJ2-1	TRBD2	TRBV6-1	TGTGCCAGCAGCCAAAGGACTAGCGGGAGCAATGAGCAGTTCTTC	CASSQRTSGSNEQFF
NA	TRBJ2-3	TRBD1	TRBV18	TGTGCCAGCTCACCGTTTGAGGGGGCGCGCACAGATACGCAGTATTTT	CASSPFEGARTDTQYF
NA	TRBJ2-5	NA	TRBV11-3	TGTGCCAGCAGCTTAGTTGCAAACGGGGAGACCCAGTACTTC	CASSLVANGETQYF
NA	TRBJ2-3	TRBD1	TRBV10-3	TGTGCCATCAGTGCTAGGGACAGGGCCACAGATACGCAGTATTTT	CAISARDRATDTQYF
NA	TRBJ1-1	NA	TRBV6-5	TGTGCCAGCAGCCAGGATGACACTGAAGCTTTCTTT	CASSQDDTEAFF
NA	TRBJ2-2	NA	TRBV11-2	TGTGCCAGCAGCCCCCTCGTTACCGGGGAGCTGTTTTTT	CASSPLVTGELFF
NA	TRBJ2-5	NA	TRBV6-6	TGTGCCAGCAGTTACTCTACAGGGAAAGAGACCCAGTACTTC	CASSYSTGKETQYF
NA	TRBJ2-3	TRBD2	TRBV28	TGTGCCAGCTATCCCGCGGGAGGAACAGATACGCAGTATTTT	CASYPAGGTDTQYF
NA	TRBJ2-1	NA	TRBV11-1	TGTGCCAGCAGCTTACTCCCCCTGACAGACTACAATGAGCAGTTCTTC	CASSLLPLTDYNEQFF
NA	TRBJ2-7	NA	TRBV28	TGTGCCAGCAGTTTAGACTCCTACGAGCAGTACTTC	CASSLDSYEQYF
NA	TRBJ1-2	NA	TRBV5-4	TGTGCCAGCAGCCTCCCCCCGGAGGTCCCTAACTATGGCTACACCTTC	CASSLPPEVPNYGYTF